These 25 T cell receptor beta chains were all obtained from the same sample, sequenced in a study of T cells in localized non-small cell lung cancer. Sequencing was performed with immunoSEQ multiplex PCR; in TCRdb, only in-frame clones are kept and a portion is missing. The sample consists of around 130,000 clones, around 90% of them appearing once. The input for sequencing was peripheral blood, taken before any cancer treatment. These receptors were obtained from an older female donor with stage I lung adenocarcinoma.

The chain is built from TRBV7-9 and TRBJ2-7; 13 bases match TRBD2. Germline CDR1 SEHNR, CDR2 FQNEAQ (reference sequence). The junction had 14 bases not matched to a gene; V was cut back by 3 bases and J by 9 bases. The CDR3 runs 17 residues. CDR3 DNA: TGTGCCAGCAGCTTCTCCGCACTAGCGGGAGGGCCGTCCAGGCAGTACTTC. It codes for CASSFSALAGGPSRQYF.

This chain joins TRBV10-3 and TRBJ1-2; D remains ambiguous. The V end lost 0 bases, the J end lost 1 base, and 12 bases lay between the germline ends. The germline gives CDR1 ENHRY, CDR2 SYGVKD. The CDR3 is 16 residues long. CDR3 nucleotides: TGTGCCATCAGTGAGTCCTCAGCAAACCTTAACTATGGCTACACCTTC. This sequence encodes CAISESSANLNYGYTF.

The chain is built from TRBV23-1 and TRBJ2-7; D gene uncertain. TRBV23-1 is an ORF for which the function is uncertain. The CDR3 loop spans 13 amino acids. The ends were cut back, 10 bases at V and 6 bases at J, with 19 bases in the middle. The CDR3 spells CATQNDVDGEQYF. The CDR3 DNA follows: TGCGCCACCCAAAACGACGTTGATGGCGAGCAGTACTTC.

The CDR3 loop reads CASSQIGRPNGYTF. The CDR3 coding sequence is TGTGCCAGCAGTCAAATCGGAAGGCCGAACGGCTACACCTTC. The genes are TRBV6-1 and TRBJ1-2; no firm D call. The CDR3 is made up of 14 amino acids. V shed 5 bases and J shed 8 bases, with 18 bases lying between them. The germline V gene encodes CDR1 MNHNS and CDR2 SASEGT.

In DNA form, the CDR3 reads TGCGCCAGCAGTGTTACTAGCGGGAGTAATGAGCAGTTCTTC. Protein sequence: CASSVTSGSNEQFF. The chain joins TRBV10-1 to TRBJ2-1, with TRBD2 matching 11 bases. Germline CDR1 and CDR2: WNHNN and SYGVQD (reference sequence). The CDR3 sequence is 14 residues long. V dropped 4 bases and J dropped 7; count of bases not matched to a gene: 3.

This clone was recorded once. V usage is TRBV6-5 and J usage is TRBJ2-1, with a tentative D call TRBD2 (5 bases). Germline V gene lookup returns CDR1 MNHEY and CDR2 SVGAGI. The CDR3 is 14 amino acids. Trimming pared 5 bases from V and 4 bases from J, leaving 12 bases between. The CDR3 coding sequence is TGTGCCAGCAGTGAGGGAGTTCGGTACAATGAGCAGTTCTTC. As protein: CASSEGVRYNEQFF.

The V call is TRBV6-6, the J call TRBJ2-5; 9 bases agree with TRBD1. In germline, CDR1 is MNHNY, CDR2 SVGAGI (reference sequence). V lost 6 bases, J lost 3 bases, and 8 bases stayed unmatched. The CDR3 is 15 residues long. CDR3 sequence: CASRPHRTGEETQYF. The CDR3 nucleotides read TGTGCCAGCAGGCCACACCGGACAGGGGAAGAGACCCAGTACTTC.

This clone was counted between two and nine times. The genes are TRBV28 and TRBJ1-2; D remains unclear. V dropped 2 bases and J dropped 5 bases, with 9 bases sitting between them. The germline gives CDR1 MDHEN, CDR2 SYDVKM. The CDR3 extends over 13 amino acids. The CDR3 protein is CASSLGVRYGYTF. CDR3 coding DNA: TGTGCCAGCAGTTTAGGGGTACGTTATGGCTACACCTTC.

The gene calls are TRBV27 and TRBJ1-3; weak D call: TRBD1 (6 bases). Germline loops: CDR1 MNHEY, CDR2 SMNVEV (reference sequence). This CDR3 spans 16 amino acids. Trimming removed 5 bases at V and 2 bases at J, with 16 bases between. The DNA of the CDR3 is TGTGCCAGCAGTCCAGGACAGAGAAGAGCTGGAAACACCATATATTTT. Its protein product is CASSPGQRRAGNTIYF.

V usage is TRBV7-9 and J usage is TRBJ2-4, with D perhaps TRBD2 (5 bases). Trimming took off 2 bases at V and 2 bases at J, with 7 bases between the two ends. The CDR3 length is 14 residues. The germline V gene encodes CDR1 SEHNR and CDR2 FQNEAQ (reference sequence). The CDR3 bases are TGTGCCAGCAGCTTATCGGGGTCCAAAAACATTCAGTACTTC. This translates into CASSLSGSKNIQYF.

The V call is TRBV15, the J call TRBJ2-7, with D perhaps matching TRBD1 (6 bases). The CDR3 extends over 15 amino acids. Between the trimmed V and J ends, which lost 2 bases and 0 bases, there was a span of 11 bases. Germline CDR1 LNHNV, CDR2 YYDKDF (reference sequence). Here the CDR3 DNA reads TGTGCCACCAGCAGACTTGGACAGAGCTCCTACGAGCAGTACTTC. Translating it yields CATSRLGQSSYEQYF.

The CDR3 nucleotides read TGTGCCAGCATTTTCGACGGGAACTATGGCTACACCTTC. It yields the protein CASIFDGNYGYTF. V and J are TRBV6-5 and TRBJ1-2; D is ambiguous. The length of the CDR3 is 13 residues. CDR1 is MNHEY and CDR2 is SVGAGI in the germline V gene. The germline V and J ends were trimmed by 7 bases and 2 bases, with 11 bases remaining between them.

This clone came up a few times. The gene calls are TRBV19 and TRBJ1-2, with no clear D. V shed 7 bases and J shed 0 bases, with 24 bases lying between them. The CDR3 extends over 18 amino acids. Germline CDR1 reads LNHDA; CDR2 reads SQIVND (reference sequence). This CDR3 reads CASIPTTEVWASNYGYTF. DNA of the CDR3: TGTGCCAGTATCCCAACCACAGAGGTGTGGGCCTCTAACTATGGCTACACCTTC. The entire variable domain, with the rest obtained from reference TRBV19 and TRBJ1-2, is as follows: DGGITQSPKYLFRKEGQNVTLSCEQNLNHDAMYWYRQDPGQGLRLIYYSQIVNDFQKGDIAEGYSVSREKKESFPLTVTSAQKNPTAFYLCASIPTTEVWASNYGYTFGSGTRLTVV.

The CDR3 loop reads CASSLPFSYNEQFF. In DNA form, the CDR3 reads TGTGCCAGCAGTTTACCCTTCTCCTACAATGAGCAGTTCTTC. The V call is TRBV28, the J call TRBJ2-1; D is unresolved. Looked up from germline, CDR1 is MDHEN and CDR2 is SYDVKM. Trimming left V 2 bases short and J 0 bases short, with 5 bases between. The CDR3 covers 14 residues.

The CDR3 loop is CASNPEGATSYEQYF. CDR3 sequence (DNA): TGTGCCAGCAACCCTGAGGGGGCAACTTCCTACGAGCAGTACTTC. This chain joins TRBV9 and TRBJ2-7, with TRBD1 identical over 7 bases. V shed 6 bases and J 1 base; nucleotides not matched to a gene: 10. The germline V gene encodes CDR1 SGDLS and CDR2 YYNGEE. This CDR3 is 15 amino acids long.

This rearrangement joins TRBV15 to TRBJ2-7, with D perhaps TRBD2 (5 bases). Germline V gene sequence: CDR1 LNHNV, CDR2 YYDKDF (reference sequence). Deletions cut 1 base from V and 4 bases from J, with 5 bases between. The CDR3 covers 12 residues. The CDR3 DNA is TGTGCCACCAGCAGAGGGGAGTACGAGCAGTACTTC. Its protein is CATSRGEYEQYF.

The chain recombines TRBV2 with TRBJ1-4, with a weak D call TRBD1 (5 bases). The germline V gene has CDR1 SNHLY and CDR2 FYNNEI. The CDR3 runs 15 residues. Trimming took off 7 bases at V and 4 bases at J, with 16 bases between the two ends. This chain's CDR3 is CASTLYRFSNEKLFF. The CDR3 region has the DNA TGTGCCAGCACTCTATACAGGTTTAGTAATGAAAAACTGTTTTTT.

The V gene is TRBV29-1, the J gene TRBJ2-3; possible D gene TRBD2, 6 bases. CDR1 SQVTM and CDR2 ANQGSEA come from the germline V gene. V lost 5 bases, J lost 2 bases, and 14 bases lay in between. The CDR3 runs 14 residues. The CDR3 coding sequence is TGCAGCGTTTCTGAGTCTAGCGTCACAGATACGCAGTATTTT. It codes for CSVSESSVTDTQYF.

The V and J genes are TRBV5-1 and TRBJ1-1; D gene unclear. The CDR3 covers 14 residues. Germline lookup yields CDR1 SGHRS and CDR2 YFSETQ. Trimming cost V 0 bases and J 4 bases, with 10 bases left between them. The CDR3 protein is CASSLDALSTEAFF. For the CDR3, the DNA is TGCGCCAGCAGCTTGGATGCACTGAGCACTGAAGCTTTCTTT. Full variable domain (missing parts from reference TRBV5-1 and TRBJ1-1): KAGVTQTPRYLIKTRGQQVTLSCSPISGHRSVSWYQQTPGQGLQFLFEYFSETQRNKGNFPGRFSGRQFSNSRSEMNVSTLELGDSALYLCASSLDALSTEAFFGQGTRLTVV.

The J gene is TRBJ2-2, the V gene TRBV7-6; D perhaps matches TRBD1 (6 bases). V lost 5 bases and J lost 5, with 18 bases in between. This CDR3 comprises 16 residues. CDR1 and CDR2 from the germline V gene are SGHVS and FNYEAQ. The CDR3 here is CASSPRQAVETGELFF. The CDR3 DNA reads as TGTGCCAGCAGCCCCCGACAGGCCGTTGAGACCGGGGAGCTGTTTTTT. Full variable domain (missing parts from reference TRBV7-6 and TRBJ2-2): GAGVSQSPRYKVTKRGQDVALRCDPISGHVSLYWYRQALGQGPEFLTYFNYEAQQDKSGLPNDRFSAERPEGSISTLTIQRTEQRDSAMYRCASSPRQAVETGELFFGEGSRLTVL.

The chain couples TRBV2 to TRBJ2-1, with 8 positions matching TRBD2. V gave up 3 bases and J gave up 8 bases; unmatched junction bases: 6. Germline CDR1 SNHLY, CDR2 FYNNEI. The CDR3 is 14 residues long. CDR3 sequence: CASSDQREIHEQFF. The CDR3 DNA sequence: TGTGCCAGCAGTGACCAGCGGGAGATCCATGAGCAGTTCTTC. The variable domain in full, completed from reference TRBV2 and TRBJ2-1, reads EPEVTQTPSHQVTQMGQEVILRCVPISNHLYFYWYRQILGQKVEFLVSFYNNEISEKSEIFDDQFSVERPDGSNFTLKIRSTKLEDSAMYFCASSDQREIHEQFFGPGTRLTVL.

This chain uses TRBV6-5 with TRBJ1-2; D remains unclear. The germline CDR1 and CDR2 sequences are MNHEY and SVGAGI. Trimming removed 0 bases at V and 5 bases at J, with 7 bases between. The CDR3 sequence is 13 residues long. The CDR3 protein is CASSYSSSYGYTF. DNA for the CDR3: TGTGCCAGCAGTTACTCGAGTTCTTATGGCTACACCTTC.

The rearrangement uses TRBV5-4 and TRBJ2-1; no definite D call. The germline V and J ends were trimmed by 0 bases and 4 bases, with 11 bases remaining between them. The germline V gene has CDR1 SGHNT and CDR2 YYREEE (reference sequence). The CDR3 contains 15 residues. The CDR3 loop is CASSLASSMYNEQFF. CDR3 nucleotides: TGTGCCAGCAGCTTGGCGTCTAGTATGTACAATGAGCAGTTCTTC. Full variable domain (rest looked up from reference TRBV5-4 and TRBJ2-1): ETGVTQSPTHLIKTRGQQVTLRCSSQSGHNTVSWYQQALGQGPQFIFQYYREEENGRGNFPPRFSGLQFPNYSSELNVNALELDDSALYLCASSLASSMYNEQFFGPGTRLTVL.

The chain combines TRBV7-9 with TRBJ2-7; 10 bases agree with TRBD2. The length of the CDR3 is 16 residues. Germline CDR1 is SEHNR and CDR2 is FQNEAQ (reference sequence). J was trimmed by 0 bases and V by 5 bases; bases with no gene match: 7. The CDR3 is CASSPRGTSDSYEQYF. In DNA, the CDR3 is TGTGCCAGCAGCCCAAGGGGGACTAGCGACTCCTACGAGCAGTACTTC.

The V and J genes are TRBV28 and TRBJ2-1; 9 nucleotides agree with TRBD1. CDR3 size: 18 residues. V shed 5 bases, J shed 1 base, and the junction held 12 bases outside the gene matches. Germline V gene sequence: CDR1 MDHEN, CDR2 SYDVKM. The CDR3 nucleotides are TGTGCCAGCAGTCCTAAACATAGGGACAGGGCATCCTACAATGAGCAGTTCTTC. This codes for CASSPKHRDRASYNEQFF.